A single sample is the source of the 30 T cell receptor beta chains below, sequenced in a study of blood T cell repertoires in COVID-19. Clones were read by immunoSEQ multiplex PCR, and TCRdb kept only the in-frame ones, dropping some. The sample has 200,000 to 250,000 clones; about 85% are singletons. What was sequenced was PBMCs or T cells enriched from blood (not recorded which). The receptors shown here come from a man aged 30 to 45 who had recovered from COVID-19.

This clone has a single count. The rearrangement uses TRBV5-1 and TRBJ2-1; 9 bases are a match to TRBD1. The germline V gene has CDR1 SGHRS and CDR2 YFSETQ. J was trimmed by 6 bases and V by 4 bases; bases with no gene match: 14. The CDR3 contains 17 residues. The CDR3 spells CASSPRIRTGAGNEQFF. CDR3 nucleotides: TGCGCCAGCAGCCCACGAATTCGGACAGGGGCCGGCAATGAGCAGTTCTTC.

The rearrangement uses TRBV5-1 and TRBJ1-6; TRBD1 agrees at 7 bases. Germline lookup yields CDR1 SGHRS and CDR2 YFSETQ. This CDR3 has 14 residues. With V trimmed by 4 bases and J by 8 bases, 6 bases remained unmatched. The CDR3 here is CASSPQGVDSPLHF. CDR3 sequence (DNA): TGCGCCAGCAGCCCGCAGGGGGTGGATTCACCCCTCCACTTT.

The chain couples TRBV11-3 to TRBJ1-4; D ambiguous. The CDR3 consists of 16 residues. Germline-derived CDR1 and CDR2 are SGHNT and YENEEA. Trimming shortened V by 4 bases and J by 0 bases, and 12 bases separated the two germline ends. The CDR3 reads CASSSPPDTTNEKLFF. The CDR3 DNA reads TGTGCCAGCAGCTCCCCCCCAGACACAACTAATGAAAAACTGTTTTTT.

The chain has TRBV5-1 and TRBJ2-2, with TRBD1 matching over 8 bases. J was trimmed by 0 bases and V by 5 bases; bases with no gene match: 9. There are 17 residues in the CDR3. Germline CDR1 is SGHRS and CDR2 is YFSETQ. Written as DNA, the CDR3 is TGCGCCAGCAGATCATCCACGGACAGGGCGAACACCGGGGAGCTGTTTTTT. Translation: CASRSSTDRANTGELFF.

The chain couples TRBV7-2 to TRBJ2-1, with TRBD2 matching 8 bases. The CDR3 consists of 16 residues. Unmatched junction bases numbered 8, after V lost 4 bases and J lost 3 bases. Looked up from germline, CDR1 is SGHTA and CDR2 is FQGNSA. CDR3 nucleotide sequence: TGTGCCAGCAGCTCCGCCGGGACTAGGAACTACAATGAGCAGTTCTTC. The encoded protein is CASSSAGTRNYNEQFF.

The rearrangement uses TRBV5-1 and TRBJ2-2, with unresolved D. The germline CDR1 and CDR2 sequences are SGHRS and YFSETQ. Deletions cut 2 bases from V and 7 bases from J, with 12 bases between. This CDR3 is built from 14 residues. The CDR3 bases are TGCGCCAGCAGCTTCCCAGATTCTGGCGGGGAGCTGTTTTTT. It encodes CASSFPDSGGELFF.

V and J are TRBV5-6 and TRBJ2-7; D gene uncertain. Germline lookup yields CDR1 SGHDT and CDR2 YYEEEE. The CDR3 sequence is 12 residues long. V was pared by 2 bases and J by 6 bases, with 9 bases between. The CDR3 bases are TGTGCCAGCAGCTTAGCCCCCGGCGAGCAGTACTTC. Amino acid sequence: CASSLAPGEQYF.

The CDR3 sequence is CASSQDSQGAHDYGYTF. The CDR3 nucleotides are TGCGCCAGCAGCCAAGATTCCCAGGGGGCGCACGACTATGGCTACACCTTC. The chain recombines TRBV4-1 with TRBJ1-2, with 8 nucleotides matching TRBD1. The CDR3 runs 17 residues. V shed 0 bases, J shed 3 bases, and the junction held 9 bases outside the gene matches. Germline CDR1 reads MGHRA; CDR2 reads YSYEKL.

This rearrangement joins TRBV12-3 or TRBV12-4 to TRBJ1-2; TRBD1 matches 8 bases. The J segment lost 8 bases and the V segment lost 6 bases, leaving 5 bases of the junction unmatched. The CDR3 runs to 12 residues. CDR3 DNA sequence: TGTGCCAGCAGCCAGGGGGCGGGAGGCTACACCTTC. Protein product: CASSQGAGGYTF.

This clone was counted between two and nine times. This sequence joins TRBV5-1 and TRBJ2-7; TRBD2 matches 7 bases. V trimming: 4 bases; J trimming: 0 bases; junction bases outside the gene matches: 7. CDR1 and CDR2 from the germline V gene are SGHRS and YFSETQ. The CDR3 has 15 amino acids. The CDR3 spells CASSERAGYSYEQYF. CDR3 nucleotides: TGCGCCAGCAGCGAACGAGCGGGGTACTCCTACGAGCAGTACTTC. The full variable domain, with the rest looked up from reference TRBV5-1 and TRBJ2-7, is KAGVTQTPRYLIKTRGQQVTLSCSPISGHRSVSWYQQTPGQGLQFLFEYFSETQRNKGNFPGRFSGRQFSNSRSEMNVSTLELGDSALYLCASSERAGYSYEQYFGPGTRLTVT.

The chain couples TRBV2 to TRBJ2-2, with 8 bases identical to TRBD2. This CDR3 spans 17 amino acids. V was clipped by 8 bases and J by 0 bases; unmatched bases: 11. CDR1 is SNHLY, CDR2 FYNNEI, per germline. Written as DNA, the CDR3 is TGTGCCAGCCTAGGGAAAGCGGGGGCCGCGAACACCGGGGAGCTGTTTTTT. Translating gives CASLGKAGAANTGELFF.

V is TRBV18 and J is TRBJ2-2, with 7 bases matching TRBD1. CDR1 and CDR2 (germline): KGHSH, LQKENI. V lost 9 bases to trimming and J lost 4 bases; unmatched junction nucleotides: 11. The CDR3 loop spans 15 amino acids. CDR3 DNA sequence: TGTGCCAGTTCGACAGGGATGAGAGGCACCGGGGAGCTGTTTTTT. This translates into CASSTGMRGTGELFF.

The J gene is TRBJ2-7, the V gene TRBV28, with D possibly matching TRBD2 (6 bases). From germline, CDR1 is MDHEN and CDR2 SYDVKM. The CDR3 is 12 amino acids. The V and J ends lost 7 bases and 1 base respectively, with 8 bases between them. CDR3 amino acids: CASTGSSYEQYF. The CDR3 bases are TGTGCCAGCACCGGGAGTTCCTACGAGCAGTACTTC.

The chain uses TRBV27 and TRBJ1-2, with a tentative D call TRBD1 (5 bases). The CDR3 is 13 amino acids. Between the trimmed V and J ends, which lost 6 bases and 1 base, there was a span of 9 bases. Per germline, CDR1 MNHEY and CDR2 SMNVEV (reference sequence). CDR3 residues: CASRTTDNYGYTF. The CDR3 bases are TGTGCCAGCAGGACGACAGATAACTATGGCTACACCTTC.

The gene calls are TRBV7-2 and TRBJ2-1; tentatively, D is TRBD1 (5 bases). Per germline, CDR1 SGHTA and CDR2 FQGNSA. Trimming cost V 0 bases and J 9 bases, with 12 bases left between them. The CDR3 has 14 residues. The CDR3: CASSLAPRAGEQFF. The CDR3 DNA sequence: TGTGCCAGCAGCTTAGCGCCCAGGGCAGGTGAGCAGTTCTTC.

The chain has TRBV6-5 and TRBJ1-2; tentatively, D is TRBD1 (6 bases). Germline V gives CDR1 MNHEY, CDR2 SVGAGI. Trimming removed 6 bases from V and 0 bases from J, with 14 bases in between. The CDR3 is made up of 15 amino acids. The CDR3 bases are TGTGCCAGCAGGTCGCACAGGACAGCTAACTATGGCTACACCTTC. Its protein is CASRSHRTANYGYTF.

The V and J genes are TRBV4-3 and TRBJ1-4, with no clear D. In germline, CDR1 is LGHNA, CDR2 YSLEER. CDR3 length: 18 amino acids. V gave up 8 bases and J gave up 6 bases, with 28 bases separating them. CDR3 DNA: TGCGCCAGCGGCCCTGGGAGTCCAGACCCCGATTGGTATGAAAAACTGTTTTTT. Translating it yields CASGPGSPDPDWYEKLFF.

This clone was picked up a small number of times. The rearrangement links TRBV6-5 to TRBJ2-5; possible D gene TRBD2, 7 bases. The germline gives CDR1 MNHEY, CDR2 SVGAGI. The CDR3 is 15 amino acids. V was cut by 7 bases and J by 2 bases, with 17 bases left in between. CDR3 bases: TGTGCCAGCAAGGGGGGACGGGGGGTGCAAGAGACCCAGTACTTC. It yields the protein CASKGGRGVQETQYF.

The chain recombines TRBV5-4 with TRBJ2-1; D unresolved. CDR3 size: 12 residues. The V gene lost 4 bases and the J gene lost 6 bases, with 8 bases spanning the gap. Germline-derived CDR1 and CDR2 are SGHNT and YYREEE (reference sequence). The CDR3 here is CASSRKSNEQFF. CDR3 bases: TGTGCCAGCAGCCGAAAGAGCAATGAGCAGTTCTTC.

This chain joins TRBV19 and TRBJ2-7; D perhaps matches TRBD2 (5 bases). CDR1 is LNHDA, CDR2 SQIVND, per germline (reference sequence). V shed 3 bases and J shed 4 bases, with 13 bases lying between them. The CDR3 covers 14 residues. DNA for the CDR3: TGTGCCAGTAGTATTGGAGGCAAGGGTTACGAGCAGTACTTC. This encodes CASSIGGKGYEQYF.

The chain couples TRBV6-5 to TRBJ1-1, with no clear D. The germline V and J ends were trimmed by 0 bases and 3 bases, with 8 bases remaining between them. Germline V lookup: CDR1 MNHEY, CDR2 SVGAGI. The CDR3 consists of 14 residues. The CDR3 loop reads CASSYSNRYTEAFF. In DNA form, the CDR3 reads TGTGCCAGCAGTTACTCCAACAGATACACTGAAGCTTTCTTT.

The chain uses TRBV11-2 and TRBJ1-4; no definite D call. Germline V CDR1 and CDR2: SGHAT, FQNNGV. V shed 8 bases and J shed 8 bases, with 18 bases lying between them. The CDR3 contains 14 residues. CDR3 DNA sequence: TGTGCCAGCTCCCTAAGAGCCTGGGCGGAAAAACTGTTTTTT. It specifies CASSLRAWAEKLFF.

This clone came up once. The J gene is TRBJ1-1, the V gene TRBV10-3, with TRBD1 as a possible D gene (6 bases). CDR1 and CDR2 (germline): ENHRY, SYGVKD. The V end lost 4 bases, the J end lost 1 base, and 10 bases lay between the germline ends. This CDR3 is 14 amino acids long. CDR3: CAISVQGQNTEAFF. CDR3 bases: TGTGCCATCAGTGTACAGGGACAGAACACTGAAGCTTTCTTT.

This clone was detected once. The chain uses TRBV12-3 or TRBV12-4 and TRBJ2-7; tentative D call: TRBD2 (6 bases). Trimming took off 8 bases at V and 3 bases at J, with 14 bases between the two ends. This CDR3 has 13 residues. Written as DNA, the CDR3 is TGTGCCAGCTGCCGGGACTCCCACTACGAGCAGTACTTC. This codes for CASCRDSHYEQYF.

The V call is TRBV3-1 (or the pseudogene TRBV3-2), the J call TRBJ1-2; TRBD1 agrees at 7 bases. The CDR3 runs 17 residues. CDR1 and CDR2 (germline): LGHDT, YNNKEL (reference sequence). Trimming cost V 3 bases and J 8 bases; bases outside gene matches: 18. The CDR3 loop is CASSQATGVGATRGYTF. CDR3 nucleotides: TGTGCCAGCAGCCAGGCCACAGGGGTAGGGGCTACAAGGGGCTACACCTTC.

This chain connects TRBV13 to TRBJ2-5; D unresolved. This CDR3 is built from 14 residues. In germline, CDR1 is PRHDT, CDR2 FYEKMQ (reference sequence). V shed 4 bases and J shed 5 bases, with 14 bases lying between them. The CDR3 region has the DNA TGTGCCAGCAGCTCCAGTGGGCCGCAGGAGACCCAGTACTTC. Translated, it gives CASSSSGPQETQYF.

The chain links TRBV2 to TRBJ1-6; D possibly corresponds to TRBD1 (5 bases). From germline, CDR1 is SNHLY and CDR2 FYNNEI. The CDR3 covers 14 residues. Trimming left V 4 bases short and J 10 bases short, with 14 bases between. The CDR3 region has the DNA TGTGCCAGCAGTGGTTCGGGTCGGGGGTCACCCCTCCACTTT. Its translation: CASSGSGRGSPLHF.

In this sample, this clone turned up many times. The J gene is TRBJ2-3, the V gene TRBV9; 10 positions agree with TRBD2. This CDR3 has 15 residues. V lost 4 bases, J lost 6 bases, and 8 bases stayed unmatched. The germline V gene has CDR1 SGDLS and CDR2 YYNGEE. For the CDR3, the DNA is TGTGCCAGCAGCACAACTAGCGGGGCTTACGATACGCAGTATTTT. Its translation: CASSTTSGAYDTQYF.

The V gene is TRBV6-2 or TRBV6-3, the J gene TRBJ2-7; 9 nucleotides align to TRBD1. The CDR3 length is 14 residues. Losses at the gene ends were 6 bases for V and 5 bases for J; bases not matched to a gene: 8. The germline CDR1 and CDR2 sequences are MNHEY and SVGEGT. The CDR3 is CASSSSGTGNEQYF. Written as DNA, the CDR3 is TGTGCCAGCAGCAGTTCCGGGACAGGGAACGAGCAGTACTTC.

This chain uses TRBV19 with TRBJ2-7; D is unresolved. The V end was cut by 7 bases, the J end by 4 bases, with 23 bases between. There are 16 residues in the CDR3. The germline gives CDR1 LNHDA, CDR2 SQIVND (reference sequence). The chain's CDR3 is CASITRSHYFLYEQYF. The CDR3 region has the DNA TGTGCCAGTATAACCAGGTCCCATTATTTTCTGTACGAGCAGTACTTC. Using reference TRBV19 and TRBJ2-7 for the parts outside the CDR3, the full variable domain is DGGITQSPKYLFRKEGQNVTLSCEQNLNHDAMYWYRQDPGQGLRLIYYSQIVNDFQKGDIAEGYSVSREKKESFPLTVTSAQKNPTAFYLCASITRSHYFLYEQYFGPGTRLTVT.